Each of the 5 T cell receptor beta chains below was sequenced from the same sample in a study of shared T cell receptors in the human thymus. Data came from immunoSEQ multiplex PCR; TCRdb stores just in-frame clones and leaves some out. This table holds roughly 710,000 clones, roughly 88% found once. These data also featured in a second study, about human thymus T cells.

Sequenced input: thymocytes. These receptors all stem from a girl less than two years old with a congenital heart defect.

This CDR3 reads CASREMGLEETQYF. CDR3 nucleotides: TGTGCCAGCAGGGAAATGGGACTAGAAGAGACCCAGTACTTC. This rearrangement joins TRBV27 to TRBJ2-5; TRBD2 agrees at 8 bases. Trimming took 6 bases from V and 3 from J; bases not matched to a gene: 6. This CDR3 region has 14 residues. CDR1 MNHEY and CDR2 SMNVEV come from the germline V gene (reference sequence).

This clone was picked up one time. J is TRBJ2-3 and V is TRBV7-2; 12 nucleotides match TRBD2. Germline V gene sequence: CDR1 SGHTA, CDR2 FQGNSA. Trimming removed 4 bases from V and 4 bases from J; junction bases left unmatched: 3. This CDR3 is built from 15 residues. CDR3 bases: TGTGCCAGCAGCTCCCTAGCGGGGGGGCCAGATACGCAGTATTTT. This gives the protein CASSSLAGGPDTQYF.

The chain employs TRBV9 and TRBJ2-7; TRBD2 is a possible D gene (6 bases). Germline CDR1 is SGDLS and CDR2 is YYNGEE. The CDR3 has 14 residues. V lost 3 bases and J 0 bases, leaving 10 bases between the germline ends. The DNA of the CDR3 is TGTGCCAGCAGCGCGGGGAGGAGCTCCTACGAGCAGTACTTC. This codes for CASSAGRSSYEQYF. The whole variable domain, filled in from reference TRBV9 and TRBJ2-7, reads DSGVTQTPKHLITATGQRVTLRCSPRSGDLSVYWYQQSLDQGLQFLIQYYNGEERAKGNILERFSAQQFPDLHSELNLSSLELGDSALYFCASSAGRSSYEQYFGPGTRLTVT.

The rearrangement joins TRBV19 to TRBJ2-7; the match to TRBD1 covers 10 bases. Trimming cost V 11 bases and J 6 bases; bases outside gene matches: 10. Germline V gene lookup returns CDR1 LNHDA and CDR2 SQIVND (reference sequence). The length of the CDR3 is 13 residues. CDR3 amino acids: CAPRGTGVIEQYF. CDR3 sequence (DNA): TGTGCCCCTCGGGGGACAGGGGTGATCGAGCAGTACTTC.

This chain connects TRBV28 to TRBJ1-2, with D perhaps matching TRBD1 (5 bases). The germline gives CDR1 MDHEN, CDR2 SYDVKM. Trimming pared 7 bases from V and 0 bases from J, leaving 12 bases between. The CDR3 is made up of 14 amino acids. CDR3 sequence: CASNQGLSNYGYTF. CDR3 nucleotide sequence: TGTGCCAGCAACCAGGGCCTCTCTAACTATGGCTACACCTTC.